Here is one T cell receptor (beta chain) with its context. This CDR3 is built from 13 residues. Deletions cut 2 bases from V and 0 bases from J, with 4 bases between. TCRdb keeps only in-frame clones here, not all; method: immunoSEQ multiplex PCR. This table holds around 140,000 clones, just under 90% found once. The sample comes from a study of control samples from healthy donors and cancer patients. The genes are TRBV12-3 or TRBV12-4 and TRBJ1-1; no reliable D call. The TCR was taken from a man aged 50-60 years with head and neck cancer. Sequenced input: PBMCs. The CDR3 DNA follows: TGTGCCAGCAGTTTATTTGTGAACACTGAAGCTTTCTTT. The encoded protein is CASSLFVNTEAFF.